The next 16 T cell receptor beta chains were all read from a single sample in a study of blood T cell repertoires in COVID-19 (dated by TCRdb to the early 2020s). Library creation used the immunoSEQ multiplex PCR assay. In TCRdb, the immuneACCESS table is reduced to in-frame sequences with V and J assigned. These tables do not hold every clone; where another copy was compared, an unresolved V gene accounts for under half, and the others remain unexplained. The sample profile shows 300,000 to 450,000 clones; approximately 81% of them were found once. Jointly, the top ten make up roughly 3.6% of the sample. The specimen was peripheral blood. Receptors were obtained from a woman aged 18-30 years with acute or convalescent COVID-19.

V and J are TRBV28 and TRBJ2-7; D is possibly TRBD2 (6 bases). Trimming stripped 2 bases from V and 2 bases from J, with 13 bases between. Germline V gene lookup returns CDR1 MDHEN and CDR2 SYDVKM. The CDR3 has 15 amino acids. The chain's CDR3 is CASSLPSSGAYEQYF. The CDR3 DNA follows: TGTGCCAGCAGTTTACCATCATCGGGGGCCTACGAGCAGTACTTC.

The chain couples TRBV23-1 to TRBJ1-1; D is unresolved. TRBV23-1 is known as an ORF, though its function is uncertain. The ends were cut back, 0 bases at V and 2 bases at J, with 4 bases in the middle. CDR3 length equals 13 residues. Written as DNA, the CDR3 is TGCGCCAGCAGTCAATCTAATAACACTGAAGCTTTCTTT. Encoded protein: CASSQSNNTEAFF.

CDR3 in DNA: TGTGCCAGCAGCTTGGCCGGGACAGGGGGGAGTGTGGCTTTCTTT. It encodes CASSLAGTGGSVAFF. The chain combines TRBV5-4 with TRBJ1-1; TRBD1 matches 11 bases. CDR3 length: 15 residues. V was pared by 0 bases and J by 11 bases, with 9 bases of the junction left unmatched. Germline assignment: CDR1 SGHNT and CDR2 YYREEE (reference sequence).

The genes are TRBV20-1 and TRBJ2-3; possibly TRBD1 for D (5 bases). CDR1 is DFQATT and CDR2 is SNEGSKA in the germline V gene (reference sequence). V was shortened by 7 bases and J by 5 bases, with 10 bases between the two germline ends. This CDR3 region has 11 residues. DNA for the CDR3: TGCAGTGAGGGGCGAATAGATACGCAGTATTTT. It is translated as CSEGRIDTQYF.

The rearrangement joins TRBV4-1 to TRBJ2-7, with D unclear. In germline, CDR1 is MGHRA, CDR2 YSYEKL. V was shortened by 1 base and J by 4 bases, with 8 bases between the two germline ends. The length of the CDR3 is 13 residues. The CDR3 loop reads CASSQGEWYEQYF. CDR3 DNA: TGCGCCAGCAGCCAAGGAGAGTGGTACGAGCAGTACTTC.

The V call is TRBV3-1 (or the pseudogene TRBV3-2), the J call TRBJ1-4, with D tentatively TRBD1 (6 bases). The V end lost 4 bases, the J end lost 4 bases, and 10 bases lay between the germline ends. In germline, CDR1 is LGHDT, CDR2 YNNKEL (reference sequence). The CDR3 contains 14 residues. CDR3 in amino acids: CASSLRQVNEKLFF. CDR3 sequence (DNA): TGTGCCAGCAGCCTTCGACAGGTTAATGAAAAACTGTTTTTT.

The J gene is TRBJ1-2, the V gene TRBV24-1; 9 nucleotides match TRBD1. The trim removed 0 bases at V and 8 bases at J, leaving 12 bases unmatched. The CDR3 runs 17 residues. Per the germline V gene, CDR1 is KGHDR and CDR2 is SFDVKD. CDR3 protein: CATSDLIPPGQGRGYTF. CDR3 sequence (DNA): TGTGCCACCAGTGATTTGATACCGCCGGGACAGGGTCGGGGCTACACCTTC.

The chain employs TRBV27 and TRBJ1-3; maybe TRBD1 (6 bases). The germline gives CDR1 MNHEY, CDR2 SMNVEV (reference sequence). The V end was cut by 6 bases, the J end by 2 bases, with 20 bases between. CDR3 length: 17 residues. CDR3 residues: CASRASNTGFAGNTIYF. CDR3 in DNA: TGTGCCAGCAGGGCGTCTAATACAGGGTTTGCTGGAAACACCATATATTTT.

This chain joins TRBV3-1 (or the pseudogene TRBV3-2) and TRBJ1-2; weak D call: TRBD1 (5 bases). V lost 0 bases to trimming and J lost 4 bases, with 9 bases between them. This CDR3 contains 14 residues. CDR1 and CDR2 from the germline V gene are LGHDT and YNNKEL (reference sequence). CDR3 sequence reads: CASSQELTVYGYTF. The CDR3 DNA reads TGTGCCAGCAGCCAAGAATTGACAGTCTATGGCTACACCTTC.

A few counts support this clone. The genes are TRBV5-5 and TRBJ1-6, with D unresolved. Trimming left V 2 bases short and J 8 bases short, with 5 bases between. Germline CDR1 is SGHKS and CDR2 is YYEKEE (reference sequence). This CDR3 is built from 12 residues. In DNA form, the CDR3 reads TGTGCCAGCAGCTTTCTCTATTCACCCCTCCACTTT. This gives the protein CASSFLYSPLHF.

J is TRBJ1-1 and V is TRBV5-1; 9 nucleotides line up with TRBD1. The CDR3 is made up of 11 amino acids. The J segment lost 14 bases and the V segment lost 4 bases, leaving 6 bases of the junction unmatched. Germline assignment: CDR1 SGHRS and CDR2 YFSETQ. In nucleotides, the CDR3 is TGCGCCAGCAGCGCGGGACAGGGTGCCTTCTTT. This sequence encodes CASSAGQGAFF.

This chain connects TRBV27 to TRBJ2-5, with TRBD1 matching over 12 bases. Germline values: CDR1 MNHEY, CDR2 SMNVEV (reference sequence). CDR3 length: 16 residues. With V trimmed by 5 bases and J by 5 bases, 9 bases remained unmatched. CDR3 coding DNA: TGTGCCAGCAGTATGGGGACAGGGGGCTTCGGGGAGACCCAGTACTTC. It translates to CASSMGTGGFGETQYF.

This chain links TRBV6-1 with TRBJ2-3, with a possible D match to TRBD1 (6 bases). The V gene's germline CDR1 is MNHNS and CDR2 SASEGT. The ends were cut back, 1 base at V and 6 bases at J, with 11 bases in the middle. The CDR3 has 14 amino acids. The CDR3, as DNA: TGTGCCAGCAGTGAAGACAGGGTGTTGGATACGCAGTATTTT. This encodes CASSEDRVLDTQYF.

The genes are TRBV6-1 and TRBJ2-5; TRBD1 matches at 10 bases. The junction had 6 bases not matched to a gene; V was cut back by 0 bases and J by 5 bases. This CDR3 has 16 residues. CDR1 is MNHNS and CDR2 is SASEGT in the germline V gene. CDR3 sequence reads: CASSEAGTGAWETQYF. The CDR3 region has the DNA TGTGCCAGCAGTGAAGCAGGGACAGGGGCTTGGGAGACCCAGTACTTC.

V usage is TRBV15 and J usage is TRBJ1-4, with 11 bases fitting TRBD1. Germline loops: CDR1 LNHNV, CDR2 YYDKDF (reference sequence). With 4 bases clipped from V and 8 bases from J, the junction kept 3 bases outside the gene matches. The CDR3 length is 14 residues. The CDR3, as DNA: TGTGCCACCAGCAAGGGACAGGGGGAAGAAAAACTGTTTTTT. Translating gives CATSKGQGEEKLFF.

This sequence joins TRBV7-2 and TRBJ1-1; D gene ambiguous. Trimming pared 5 bases from V and 5 bases from J, leaving 18 bases between. Germline loops: CDR1 SGHTA, CDR2 FQGNSA. The CDR3 runs 15 residues. CDR3 in DNA: TGTGCCAGCAGCCCCCCCCTTGGGCCTGGGACTGAAGCTTTCTTT. This sequence encodes CASSPPLGPGTEAFF.